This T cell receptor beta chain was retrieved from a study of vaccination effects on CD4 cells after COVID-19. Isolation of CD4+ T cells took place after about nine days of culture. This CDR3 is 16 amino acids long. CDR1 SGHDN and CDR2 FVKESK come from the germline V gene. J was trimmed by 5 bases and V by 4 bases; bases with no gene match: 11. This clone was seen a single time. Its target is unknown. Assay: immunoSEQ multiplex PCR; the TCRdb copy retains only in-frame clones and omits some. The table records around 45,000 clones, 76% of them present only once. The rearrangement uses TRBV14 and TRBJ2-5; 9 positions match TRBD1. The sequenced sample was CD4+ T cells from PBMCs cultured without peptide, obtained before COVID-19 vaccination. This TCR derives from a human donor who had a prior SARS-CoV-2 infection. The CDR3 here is CASSPQGQGFWETQYF. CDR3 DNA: TGTGCCAGCAGCCCCCAGGGACAGGGTTTTTGGGAGACCCAGTACTTC.